This T cell receptor beta chain was identified in a study of Ad26.COV2.S vaccination and SARS-CoV-2 variants (dated by TCRdb to the early 2020s). General notes on the study: Donors in the vaccine arm were drawn from COV1001, a multicentre, randomized, double-blind, placebo-controlled phase I-IIa trial testing Ad26.COV2.S in healthy adults. Dosing of Ad26.COV2.S was intramuscular, at either 5x10^10 or 1x10^11 viral particles, delivered as one shot or as two shots spaced 56 days apart. TCRbeta repertoire sequencing was used to assess the specificity and breadth of SARS-CoV-2-reactive T cell receptors after Ad26.COV2.S vaccination. The TCR-sequenced set comprised about 32 samples: some 20 Ad26.COV2.S vaccine recipients, 5 placebo recipients and 8 SARS-CoV-2 convalescent individuals. Trial participants were randomized into five groups of five: low-dose or high-dose Ad26.COV2.S given once or twice, or placebo on both occasions. Throughout the experiments and outcome assessment, investigators stayed blinded to trial group allocation. General conclusions and limits of the study: Substantial breadth of spike-specific CD8+ and CD4+ T cell responses was reported after vaccination. The study lacked the statistical power to compare responses across vaccine doses or regimens. Non-spike TCR breadth was comparable between vaccine and placebo recipients, consistent with the vaccine containing only spike. Ad26.COV2.S recipients had higher spike-specific TCR breadth than placebo recipients (P = 0.0014). According to the authors, total T cell responses may have been underestimated by the TCR breadth and depth analyses.

The germline V gene gives CDR1 as SGHRS and CDR2 as YFSETQ. V is shortened by 4 bases, J by 10 bases, and the region joining them spans 18 bases. From the cysteine through the phenylalanine, the CDR3 covers 15 amino acids. This entry keeps only the CDR3 DNA: 45 bases, framed from base 1. TCRbeta CDR3 regions were sequenced with the immunoSEQ Assay. After extraction, genomic DNA underwent amplification by bias-controlled multiplex PCR, followed by high-throughput sequencing. The original methods were these. To quantify the absolute abundance of each unique TCRbeta CDR3 region, sequences were collapsed and filtered. Usable DNA was measured by amplifying reference genes present in all nucleated cells, and TCRbeta template counts were normalized to that usable DNA to estimate T cell fraction. Repertoire TCRs were annotated as SARS-CoV-2-specific by exact matching of V gene, CDR3 amino acid sequence and J gene to a known reactive TCR set. The reference SARS-CoV-2 TCR set was obtained from MIRA and was filtered for enrichment in COVID-19-positive ImmuneCODE repertoires, whereby public or cross-reactive TCRs were removed. Using the MIRA antigens, annotated TCRs were further analysed by specific ORF or by position within an ORF. Depth was the summed frequency of annotated unique rearrangements, while breadth was defined as annotated unique rearrangements over total unique productive rearrangements. TCR breadth was compared between groups using two-sided Wilcoxon rank-sum tests. Drawn from immuneACCESS, this table holds only the in-frame rearrangements with V and J called that TCRdb kept. Clones are partly lost; checked studies trace under half to an unresolved V gene and leave the rest unexplained. V, J and clone size reflect that table, while D and trimming were determined from the DNA. The sample yields over 300,000 clones; about four fifths were counted once. Almost 7.5% of the sample is held by the ten biggest clonotypes.

The treatment or condition label here, explained by the study, means: around 19 received Ad26.COV2.S at low or high dose, single or two shots; 5 received placebo; per-sample allocation not given. Repertoires of vaccine and placebo recipients were sequenced from samples taken on day 63 after the first injection. Cohort 1b enrolled roughly 25 adults aged 18-55 years at a single site in Boston, USA, between 29 July and 7 August 2020. Ad26.COV2.S was a replication-incompetent adenovirus type 26 vector expressing a prefusion-stabilized SARS-CoV-2 spike protein from the original Wuhan strain. For this clone: The specificity of this receptor is unknown. No qualities accompany the bases; no much larger clone lies one base away.

The rearranged chain carries TRBV5-1 and TRBJ1-6; TRBD1 might be the D gene, on 5 matching bases. The specimen comprised peripheral blood, sampled in a trial of Ad26.COV2.S vaccine versus placebo. The origin of this receptor is a person aged 18-65 years who received the Ad26.COV2.S COVID-19 vaccine or a placebo. The DNA sequence follows: TGCGCCAGCAGCCTTGGGGTCAGGGAGAGGTCACCCCTCCACTTT. Its protein is CASSLGVRERSPLHF.